This TCR beta chain was identified during a study of blood T cell repertoires in COVID-19. This table comes from immunoSEQ multiplex PCR, and its TCRdb copy is limited to in-frame clones, with some not included. The data contain fewer than 300,000 clones, roughly 86% of them singletons. The V gene lost 6 bases and the J gene lost 0 bases, with 12 bases spanning the gap. This CDR3 is built from 15 residues. Germline loops: CDR1 LNHDA, CDR2 SQIVND (reference sequence). This TCR came from a man between 18 and 35 years old with active or convalescent COVID-19. J is TRBJ1-5 and V is TRBV19; D is undetermined. Sequencing input: peripheral blood. The CDR3 DNA reads TGTGCCAGTAGCCTGGACTCTTTTAGCAATCAGCCCCAGCATTTT. This gives the protein CASSLDSFSNQPQHF.